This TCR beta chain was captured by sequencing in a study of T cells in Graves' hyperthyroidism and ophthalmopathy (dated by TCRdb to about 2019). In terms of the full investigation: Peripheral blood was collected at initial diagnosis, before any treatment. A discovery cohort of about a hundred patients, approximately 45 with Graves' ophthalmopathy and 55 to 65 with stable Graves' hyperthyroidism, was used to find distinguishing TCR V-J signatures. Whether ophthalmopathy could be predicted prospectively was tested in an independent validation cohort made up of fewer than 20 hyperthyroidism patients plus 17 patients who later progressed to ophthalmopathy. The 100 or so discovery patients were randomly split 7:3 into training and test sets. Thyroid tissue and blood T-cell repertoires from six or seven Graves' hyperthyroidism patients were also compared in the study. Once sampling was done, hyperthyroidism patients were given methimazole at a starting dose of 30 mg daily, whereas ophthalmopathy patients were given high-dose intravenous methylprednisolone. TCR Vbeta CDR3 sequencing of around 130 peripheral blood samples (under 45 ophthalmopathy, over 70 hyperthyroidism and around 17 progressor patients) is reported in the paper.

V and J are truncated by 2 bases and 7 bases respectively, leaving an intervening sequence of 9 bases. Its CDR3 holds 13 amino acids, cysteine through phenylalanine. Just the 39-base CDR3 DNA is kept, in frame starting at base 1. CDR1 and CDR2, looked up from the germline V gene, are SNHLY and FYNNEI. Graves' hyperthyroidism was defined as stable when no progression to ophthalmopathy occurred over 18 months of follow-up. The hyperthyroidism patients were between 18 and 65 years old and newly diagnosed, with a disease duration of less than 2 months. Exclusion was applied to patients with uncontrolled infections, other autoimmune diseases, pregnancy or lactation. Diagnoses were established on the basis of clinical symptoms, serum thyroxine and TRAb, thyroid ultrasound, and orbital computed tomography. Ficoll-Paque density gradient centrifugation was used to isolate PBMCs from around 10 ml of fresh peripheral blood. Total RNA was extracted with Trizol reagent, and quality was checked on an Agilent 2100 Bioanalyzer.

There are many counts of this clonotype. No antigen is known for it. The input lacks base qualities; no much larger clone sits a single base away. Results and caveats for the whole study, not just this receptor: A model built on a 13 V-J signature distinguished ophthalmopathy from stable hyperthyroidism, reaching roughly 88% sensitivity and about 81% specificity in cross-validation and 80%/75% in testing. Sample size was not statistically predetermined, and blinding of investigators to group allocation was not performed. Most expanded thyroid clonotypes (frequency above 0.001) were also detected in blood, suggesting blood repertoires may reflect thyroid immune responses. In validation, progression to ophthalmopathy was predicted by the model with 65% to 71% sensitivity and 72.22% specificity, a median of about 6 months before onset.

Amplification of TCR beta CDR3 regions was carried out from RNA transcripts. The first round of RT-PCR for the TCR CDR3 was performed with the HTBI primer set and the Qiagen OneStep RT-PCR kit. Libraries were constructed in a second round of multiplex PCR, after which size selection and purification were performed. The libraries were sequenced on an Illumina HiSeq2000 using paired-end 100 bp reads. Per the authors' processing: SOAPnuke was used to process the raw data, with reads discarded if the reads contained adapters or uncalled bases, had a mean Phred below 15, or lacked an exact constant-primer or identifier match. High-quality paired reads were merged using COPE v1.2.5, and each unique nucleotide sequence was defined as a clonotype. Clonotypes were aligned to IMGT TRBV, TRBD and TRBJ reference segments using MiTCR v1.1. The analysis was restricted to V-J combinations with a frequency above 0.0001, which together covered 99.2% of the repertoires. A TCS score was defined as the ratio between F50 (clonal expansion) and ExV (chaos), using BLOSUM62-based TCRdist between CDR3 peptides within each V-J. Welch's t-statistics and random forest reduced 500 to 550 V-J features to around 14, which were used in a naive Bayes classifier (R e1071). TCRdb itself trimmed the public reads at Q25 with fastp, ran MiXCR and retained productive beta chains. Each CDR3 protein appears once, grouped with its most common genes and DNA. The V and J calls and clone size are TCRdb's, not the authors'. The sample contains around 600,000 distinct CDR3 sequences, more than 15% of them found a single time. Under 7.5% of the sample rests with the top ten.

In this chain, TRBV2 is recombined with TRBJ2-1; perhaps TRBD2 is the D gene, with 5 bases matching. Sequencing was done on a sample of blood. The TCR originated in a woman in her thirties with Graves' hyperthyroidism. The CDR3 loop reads CASSEYGMNEQFF. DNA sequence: TGTGCCAGCAGTGAATACGGGATGAATGAGCAGTTCTTC. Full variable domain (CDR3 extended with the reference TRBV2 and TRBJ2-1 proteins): EPEVTQTPSHQVTQMGQEVILRCVPISNHLYFYWYRQILGQKVEFLVSFYNNEISEKSEIFDDQFSVERPDGSNFTLKIRSTKLEDSAMYFCASSEYGMNEQFFGPGTRLTVL.